Below, 3 T cell receptor beta chains from the same sample are listed, as sequenced in a study of CD8+ T cells in alopecia areata. Extracted from the samples, RNA was reverse transcribed into cDNA to serve as the sequencing template. Profiled with immunoSEQ multiplex PCR; TCRdb holds only in-frame clones, not every one. The sample records 200,000 to 250,000 clones, 57% being singletons. The material was CD4+ T cells sorted from blood, obtained at week 0. All receptors derive from a human donor with alopecia areata.

This rearrangement joins TRBV9 to TRBJ2-3; 8 bases align to TRBD1. Germline V lookup: CDR1 SGDLS, CDR2 YYNGEE. The CDR3 covers 16 residues. The J segment lost 0 bases and the V segment lost 0 bases, leaving 3 bases of the junction unmatched. DNA for the CDR3: TGTGCCAGCAGCGTAGCAGGGGGCACCAGCACAGATACGCAGTATTTT. Translation: CASSVAGGTSTDTQYF.

V gene TRBV29-1 combines with J gene TRBJ2-5; 9 nucleotides line up with TRBD1. There are 15 residues in the CDR3. CDR1 and CDR2 from the germline V gene are SQVTM and ANQGSEA. Trimming removed 3 bases from V and 5 bases from J; junction bases left unmatched: 10. The CDR3 sequence is CSVDRWTGDEETQYF. CDR3 coding DNA: TGCAGCGTTGATAGGTGGACAGGGGATGAGGAGACCCAGTACTTC. The full variable domain, in which reference TRBV29-1 and TRBJ2-5 provide the parts outside the CDR3, is SAVISQKPSRDICQRGTSLTIQCQVDSQVTMMFWYRQQPGQSLTLIATANQGSEATYESGFVIDKFPISRPNLTFSTLTVSNMSPEDSSIYLCSVDRWTGDEETQYFGPGTRLLVL.

The chain carries TRBV4-2 and TRBJ1-5; weak D call: TRBD1 (5 bases). V lost 3 bases to trimming and J lost 6 bases, with 12 bases between them. This CDR3 comprises 14 residues. Germline V gene lookup returns CDR1 LGHNA and CDR2 YNFKEQ. The CDR3 DNA reads as TGTGCCAGCAGCCATCAGGGCCCTGGTCAGCCCCAGCATTTT. Its translation is CASSHQGPGQPQHF.